These 4 T cell receptor beta chains originate from one sample sequenced in a study of sequential checkpoint blockade in melanoma. TCRdb's table, derived via immunoSEQ multiplex PCR, lists solely in-frame clones and lacks some. The table records about 4,700 clones, less than 25% of them present only once. Treatment reported: randomized to nivolumab then ipilimumab (arm A) or the reverse (arm B). The sequences come from tumor tissue (inferred from file names), collected from a patient given nivolumab and ipilimumab in sequence. Receptor source: a human donor with melanoma.

A single count supports this clone. The chain has TRBV19 and TRBJ1-1; maybe TRBD1 (6 bases). CDR3 length equals 14 residues. Trimming took 6 bases from V and 6 from J, leaving 17 bases between them. Germline lookup yields CDR1 LNHDA and CDR2 SQIVND (reference sequence). CDR3 DNA: TGTGCCAGTAGGCACGTGGCGGGGGCGGCTGAAGCTTTCTTT. Its protein is CASRHVAGAAEAFF. Combining the CDR3 with reference TRBV19 and TRBJ1-1 gives the whole variable domain DGGITQSPKYLFRKEGQNVTLSCEQNLNHDAMYWYRQDPGQGLRLIYYSQIVNDFQKGDIAEGYSVSREKKESFPLTVTSAQKNPTAFYLCASRHVAGAAEAFFGQGTRLTVV.

This chain connects TRBV4-1 to TRBJ2-3; no reliable D call. V lost 3 bases and J lost 0, with 13 bases in between. This CDR3 contains 16 residues. Germline V gene data show CDR1 as MGHRA and CDR2 as YSYEKL. This CDR3 reads CASSHSGGKSTDTQYF. DNA for the CDR3: TGCGCCAGCAGCCACTCAGGTGGAAAAAGCACAGATACGCAGTATTTT.

This clone was picked up a small number of times. The chain couples TRBV28 to TRBJ2-7; D is ambiguous. Germline assignment: CDR1 MDHEN and CDR2 SYDVKM. V lost 4 bases, J lost 2 bases, and 18 bases lay in between. This CDR3 has 16 amino acids. CDR3 coding DNA: TGTGCCAGCAGTTATTCTTGGCGGTGGCTCCCCTACGAGCAGTACTTC. It is translated as CASSYSWRWLPYEQYF.

Judged by abundance, this clone is medium-sized (0.01 to 0.1%). V usage is TRBV6-8 and J usage is TRBJ1-4; 7 bases match TRBD1. Germline V lookup: CDR1 MNHGY, CDR2 SAAAGT. V lost 7 bases, J lost 1 base, and 3 bases stayed unmatched. CDR3 length equals 14 residues. This CDR3 is CASKRDRTNEKLFF. The CDR3, as DNA: TGTGCCAGCAAACGGGACAGAACTAATGAAAAACTGTTTTTT.